One sample yielded the 2 T cell receptor beta chains listed below, sequenced in a study of tumor and adjacent non-tumor tissue in lung cancer. No cell sorting was done before RNA was extracted from the tissue. A modified ARM-PCR protocol with three rounds of nested PCR amplified TCRbeta. Each CDR3 protein is one row after TCRdb ran MiXCR on the multiplex PCR reads. This table holds approximately 110,000 distinct CDR3 sequences, around 75% found once. Specimen: lung tumor tissue. These receptors were collected from an older woman with non-small cell lung cancer.

As concerns this clonotype: The junction does not match germline at one end; this may be a read error. The chain combines TRBV4-2 with TRBJ1-2; possible D gene TRBD1, 6 bases. Germline CDR1 and CDR2: LGHNA and YNFKEQ. The CDR3 has 14 amino acids. CDR3 loop: CANSQVSRGYGYTF. CDR3 bases: TGTGCCAACAGCCAAGTCTCAAGGGGGTATGGCTACACCTTC.

This clonotype was seen a handful of times. The rearrangement links TRBV12-3 or TRBV12-4 to TRBJ1-1, with D possibly being TRBD1 (6 bases). V gave up 6 bases and J gave up 2 bases, with 13 bases separating them. The CDR3 totals 14 residues. The CDR3 spells CASSPTGYNTEAFF. CDR3 coding DNA: TGTGCCAGCAGCCCCACAGGGTATAACACTGAAGCTTTCTTT.